Included here is one T cell receptor (beta chain) sequence, with context. Its target is not known. The CDR3 sequence is 14 residues long. With 7 bases clipped from V and 0 bases from J, the junction kept 3 bases outside the gene matches. Germline CDR1 is LGHNT and CDR2 is FRNRAP. Donors had nominal health at sampling but likely had unrecorded immune exposures. The sample comes from a study of cytomegalovirus exposure and HLA in healthy donors. Study conclusions and caveats: TCR beta chains numbering some 160 were designated cytomegalovirus-associated. Earlier results showed most TCR beta V segments being productive about 87% or about 30% of the time. Immune exposure information available was restricted to CMV serostatus.

Vbeta (60) and Jbeta (13) primers were used in the PCR. TCRdb keeps only in-frame clones here, not all; method: immunoSEQ multiplex PCR. In the table there are a few hundred thousand clones, approximately 82% of which are singletons. The chain is built from TRBV12-5 and TRBJ1-3; 7 nucleotides agree with TRBD1. The sample was PBMCs. This TCR derives from a woman aged 55-70 years in good health and CMV-seropositive. The CDR3 spells CASARDSSGNTIYF. The CDR3 DNA follows: TGTGCTAGTGCCAGGGACAGCTCTGGAAACACCATATATTTT.